The 18 T cell receptor beta chains listed next were all sequenced from one sample in a study of Ad26.COV2.S vaccination and SARS-CoV-2 variants. Method: immunoSEQ multiplex PCR; TCRdb's copy keeps in-frame clones and lacks some. The sample records approximately 460,000 clones, roughly nine tenths being singletons. Regarding treatment: roughly 19 received Ad26.COV2.S at low or high dose, single or two shots; roughly five received placebo; per-sample allocation not given. Sampling took place 63 days after the first vaccine or placebo injection. The source was peripheral blood, collected in a trial of Ad26.COV2.S vaccine versus placebo. These receptors came from a person between 18 and 65 years old who received the Ad26.COV2.S COVID-19 vaccine or a placebo.

For the CDR3, the DNA is TGTGCCAGCAGGAGCGGAACAGGGGAAGGGGAGCTGTTTTTT. Its translation is CASRSGTGEGELFF. The chain employs TRBV2 and TRBJ2-2; 7 positions match TRBD1. Germline trimming cut 6 bases from V and 8 bases from J; bases unmatched to any gene: 9. The CDR3 is 14 residues long. Germline CDR1 reads SNHLY; CDR2 reads FYNNEI.

The CDR3 sequence is CASSFISEQFF. The CDR3 nucleotides read TGTGCCAGCAGTTTCATCAGTGAGCAGTTCTTC. The rearrangement joins TRBV28 to TRBJ2-1, with D unclear. The CDR3 extends over 11 amino acids. Germline CDR1 reads MDHEN; CDR2 reads SYDVKM. With 3 bases removed from V and 9 bases from J, the gap between germline ends came to 6 bases.

This clone was recorded once. The chain couples TRBV6-5 to TRBJ2-2; no definite D call. The germline CDR1 and CDR2 sequences are MNHEY and SVGAGI. V was clipped by 1 base and J by 7 bases, with 4 bases between them. This CDR3 is 12 amino acids long. The CDR3 DNA sequence: TGTGCCAGCAGTTACTGGGGCGGGGAGCTGTTTTTT. It yields the protein CASSYWGGELFF.

The chain is built from TRBV5-8 and TRBJ2-2, with 7 bases matching TRBD2. The germline V gene has CDR1 SGHTS and CDR2 YDEGEE. The CDR3 is 19 residues long. Unmatched junction bases numbered 13, after V lost 0 bases and J lost 2 bases. DNA of the CDR3: TGTGCCAGCAGCTTGGTCCTAGCGGCGTTATTAAACAACACCGGGGAGCTGTTTTTT. It codes for CASSLVLAALLNNTGELFF. Together with reference TRBV5-8 and TRBJ2-2, the CDR3 gives the full variable domain: EAGVTQSPTHLIKTRGQQATLRCSPISGHTSVYWYQQALGLGLQFLLWYDEGEERNRGNFPPRFSGRQFPNYSSELNVNALELEDSALYLCASSLVLAALLNNTGELFFGEGSRLTVL.

The V call is TRBV4-2, the J call TRBJ1-1, with TRBD1 matching over 7 bases. V was pared by 4 bases and J by 3 bases, with 8 bases of the junction left unmatched. Germline V gene data show CDR1 as LGHNA and CDR2 as YNFKEQ. CDR3 size: 15 residues. The CDR3 DNA follows: TGTGCCAGCAGCCTTATAGACAGGGACGACACTGAAGCTTTCTTT. Protein: CASSLIDRDDTEAFF.

This clone was seen once. The V gene is TRBV5-1, the J gene TRBJ1-1, with D possibly being TRBD1 (5 bases). Germline values: CDR1 SGHRS, CDR2 YFSETQ. The ends were cut back, 0 bases at V and 0 bases at J, with 9 bases in the middle. The CDR3 contains 15 residues. The CDR3: CASSLVSGVNTEAFF. The CDR3, as DNA: TGCGCCAGCAGCTTGGTCTCGGGGGTGAACACTGAAGCTTTCTTT.

The chain is built from TRBV27 and TRBJ2-7; perhaps TRBD1 as D (6 bases). This CDR3 region has 14 residues. V was pared by 1 base and J by 2 bases, with 9 bases between. CDR1 and CDR2 (germline): MNHEY, SMNVEV (reference sequence). In DNA form, the CDR3 reads TGTGCCAGCAGTTTATATACAGGGACCTACGAGCAGTACTTC. Amino acid sequence: CASSLYTGTYEQYF.

The chain is built from TRBV21-1 and TRBJ2-7; no DNA check was done on the table's D call, TRBD2. TRBV21-1 represents a pseudogene. This CDR3 contains 12 residues. In DNA form, the CDR3 reads TGTGCCAACCACTCTCCGAACTACGAGCAGTACTTC. It codes for CANHSPNYEQYF.

In its sample, this clone was seen a few times. This chain links TRBV27 with TRBJ1-1; 7 nucleotides agree with TRBD1. In germline, CDR1 is MNHEY, CDR2 SMNVEV (reference sequence). V lost 5 bases, J lost 1 base, and 4 bases stayed unmatched. The CDR3 is 14 amino acids. As DNA, the CDR3 is TGTGCCAGCAGTATACGGACAGGGAACACTGAAGCTTTCTTT. This gives the protein CASSIRTGNTEAFF.

In the case of this clone: Other nucleotide sequences in the sample specify the same CDR3. V gene TRBV25-1 combines with J gene TRBJ1-4; unclear D gene. V gave up 4 bases and J gave up 2 bases, with 5 bases separating them. The CDR3 length is 13 residues. In germline, CDR1 is MGHDK, CDR2 SYGVNS. CDR3 DNA: TGTGCCAGCAGTGGAAGGACTAATGAAAAACTGTTTTTT. It specifies CASSGRTNEKLFF.

This clone appeared a single time. V and J are TRBV5-8 and TRBJ2-1; either TRBD1 or TRBD2 may supply D (6 bases each). The CDR3 runs 15 residues. The germline V gene encodes CDR1 SGHTS and CDR2 YDEGEE. V was pared by 0 bases and J by 2 bases, with 9 bases between. CDR3 sequence: CASSLEGGPYNEQFF. CDR3 sequence (DNA): TGTGCCAGCAGCTTGGAGGGGGGCCCCTACAATGAGCAGTTCTTC.

The chain is built from TRBV19 and TRBJ1-1; D might be TRBD1 (5 bases). Germline loops: CDR1 LNHDA, CDR2 SQIVND (reference sequence). V was trimmed by 4 bases and J by 0 bases, leaving 9 bases between them. The CDR3 runs 14 residues. The CDR3 reads CASSTGFMNTEAFF. The CDR3 DNA is TGTGCCAGTAGTACAGGGTTCATGAACACTGAAGCTTTCTTT.

The chain recombines TRBV6-5 with TRBJ2-7; 7 bases fit TRBD1. There are 15 residues in the CDR3. With 0 bases clipped from V and 2 bases from J, the junction kept 4 bases outside the gene matches. The germline gives CDR1 MNHEY, CDR2 SVGAGI. The CDR3 protein is CASSYSLQGAYEQYF. As DNA, the CDR3 is TGTGCCAGCAGTTACTCGCTCCAGGGGGCCTACGAGCAGTACTTC.

V and J are TRBV20-1 and TRBJ1-1; perhaps TRBD1 as D (6 bases). Germline-derived CDR1 and CDR2 are DFQATT and SNEGSKA (reference sequence). Trimming pared 5 bases from V and 8 bases from J, leaving 12 bases between. The CDR3 has 11 residues. The CDR3 DNA sequence: TGCAGTGCTCCGACAGGCGGGGAAGCTTTCTTT. Translated: CSAPTGGEAFF.

The chain is built from TRBV7-9 and TRBJ2-7, with a weak D call TRBD2 (5 bases). This CDR3 comprises 13 residues. Trimming shortened V by 6 bases and J by 9 bases, and 18 bases separated the two germline ends. Germline assignment: CDR1 SEHNR and CDR2 FQNEAQ (reference sequence). This CDR3 reads CASSSLLGLGQYF. The CDR3 region has the DNA TGTGCCAGCAGTTCCCTACTAGGGCTCGGGCAGTACTTC.

J is TRBJ2-1 and V is TRBV5-4, with 9 bases aligning to TRBD2. The length of the CDR3 is 16 residues. The V gene end was trimmed by 0 bases and the J gene end by 2 bases; junction bases not matched to a gene: 3. Germline CDR1 SGHNT, CDR2 YYREEE (reference sequence). The CDR3: CASSLGLAGAYNEQFF. The CDR3 DNA reads as TGTGCCAGCAGCTTGGGCTTAGCGGGGGCCTACAATGAGCAGTTCTTC.

This chain uses TRBV10-3 with TRBJ2-6; 10 positions match TRBD2. The CDR3 is made up of 17 amino acids. The germline CDR1 and CDR2 sequences are ENHRY and SYGVKD. V was pared by 5 bases and J by 2 bases, with 6 bases of the junction left unmatched. The CDR3 DNA is TGTGCCATCAGTCCTAGCGGGGGTAAGACTGGGGCCAACGTCCTGACTTTC. Residues: CAISPSGGKTGANVLTF.

The table lists this clone with a few counts. This chain connects TRBV19 to TRBJ2-1, with 13 bases lining up with TRBD2. The germline gives CDR1 LNHDA, CDR2 SQIVND (reference sequence). The CDR3 contains 14 residues. V lost 10 bases to trimming and J lost 6 bases; unmatched junction nucleotides: 6. In DNA form, the CDR3 reads TGTGCCACTGGACTAGCGGGAGAGGTCAATGAGCAGTTCTTC. It is translated as CATGLAGEVNEQFF.